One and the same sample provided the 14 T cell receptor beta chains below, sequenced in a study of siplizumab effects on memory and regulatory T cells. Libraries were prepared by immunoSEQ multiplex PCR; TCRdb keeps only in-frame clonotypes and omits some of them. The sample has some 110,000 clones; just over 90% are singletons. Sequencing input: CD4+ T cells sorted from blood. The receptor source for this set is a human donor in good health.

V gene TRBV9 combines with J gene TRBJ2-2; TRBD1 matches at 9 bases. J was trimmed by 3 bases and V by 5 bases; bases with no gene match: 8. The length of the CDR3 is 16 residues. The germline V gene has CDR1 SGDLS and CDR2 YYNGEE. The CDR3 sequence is CASSEQGATDTGELFF. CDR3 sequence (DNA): TGTGCCAGCAGTGAACAGGGGGCGACGGACACCGGGGAGCTGTTTTTT. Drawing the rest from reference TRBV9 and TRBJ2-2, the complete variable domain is DSGVTQTPKHLITATGQRVTLRCSPRSGDLSVYWYQQSLDQGLQFLIQYYNGEERAKGNILERFSAQQFPDLHSELNLSSLELGDSALYFCASSEQGATDTGELFFGEGSRLTVL.

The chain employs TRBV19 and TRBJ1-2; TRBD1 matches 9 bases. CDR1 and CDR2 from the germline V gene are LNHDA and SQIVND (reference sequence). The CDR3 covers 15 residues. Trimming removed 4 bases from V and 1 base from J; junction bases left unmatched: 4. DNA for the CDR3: TGTGCCAGTAGTACCGGACAGGGGAATAACTATGGCTACACCTTC. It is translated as CASSTGQGNNYGYTF.

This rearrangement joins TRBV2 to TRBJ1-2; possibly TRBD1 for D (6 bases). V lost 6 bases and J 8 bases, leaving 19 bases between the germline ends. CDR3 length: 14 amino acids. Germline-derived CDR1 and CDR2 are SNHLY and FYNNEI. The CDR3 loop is CASRISMGARGYTF. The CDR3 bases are TGTGCCAGCAGAATATCCATGGGGGCGCGGGGCTACACCTTC.

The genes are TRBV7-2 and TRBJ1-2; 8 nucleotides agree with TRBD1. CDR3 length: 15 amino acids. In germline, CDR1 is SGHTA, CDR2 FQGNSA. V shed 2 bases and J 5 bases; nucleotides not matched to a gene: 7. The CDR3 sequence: CASSLPPQGAYGYTF. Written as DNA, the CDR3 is TGTGCCAGCAGCTTACCACCCCAGGGGGCATATGGCTACACCTTC.

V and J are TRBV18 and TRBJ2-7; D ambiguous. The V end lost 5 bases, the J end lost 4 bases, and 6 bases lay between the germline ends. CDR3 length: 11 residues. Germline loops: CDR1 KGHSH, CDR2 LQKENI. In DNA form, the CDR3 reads TGTGCCAGCTCAGACCCTTACGAGCAGTACTTC. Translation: CASSDPYEQYF.

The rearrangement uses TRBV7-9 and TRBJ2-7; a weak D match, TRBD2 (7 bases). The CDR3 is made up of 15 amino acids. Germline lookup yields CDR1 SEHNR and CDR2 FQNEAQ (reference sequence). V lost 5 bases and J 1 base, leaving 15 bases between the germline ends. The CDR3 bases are TGTGCCAGCAGCGCAAGGGGGGGTCCATCCTACGAGCAGTACTTC. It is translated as CASSARGGPSYEQYF.

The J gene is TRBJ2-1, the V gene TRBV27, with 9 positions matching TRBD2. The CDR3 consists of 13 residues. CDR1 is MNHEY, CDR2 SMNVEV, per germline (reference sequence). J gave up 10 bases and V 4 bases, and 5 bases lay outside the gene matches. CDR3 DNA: TGTGCCAGCAGTTCGGGCGGGGGGGAGGAGCAGTTCTTC. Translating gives CASSSGGGEEQFF.

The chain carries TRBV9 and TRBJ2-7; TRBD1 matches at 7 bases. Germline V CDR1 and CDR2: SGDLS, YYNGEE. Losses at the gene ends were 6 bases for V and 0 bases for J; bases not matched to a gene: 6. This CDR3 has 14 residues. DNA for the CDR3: TGTGCCAGCAACAGGGGTCCCAGCTCCTACGAGCAGTACTTC. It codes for CASNRGPSSYEQYF.

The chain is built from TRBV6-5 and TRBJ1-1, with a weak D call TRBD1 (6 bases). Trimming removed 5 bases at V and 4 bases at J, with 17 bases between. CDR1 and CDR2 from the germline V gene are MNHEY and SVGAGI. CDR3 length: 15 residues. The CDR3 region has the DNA TGTGCCAGCAGTACCCCGGGGGGCCAGGGCACTGAAGCTTTCTTT. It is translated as CASSTPGGQGTEAFF.

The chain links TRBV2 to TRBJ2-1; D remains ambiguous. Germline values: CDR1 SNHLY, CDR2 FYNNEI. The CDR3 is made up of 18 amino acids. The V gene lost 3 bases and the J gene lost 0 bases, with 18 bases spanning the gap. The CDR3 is CASSDAGPGGNSYNEQFF. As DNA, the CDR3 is TGTGCCAGCAGTGATGCAGGACCTGGTGGGAACTCCTACAATGAGCAGTTCTTC.

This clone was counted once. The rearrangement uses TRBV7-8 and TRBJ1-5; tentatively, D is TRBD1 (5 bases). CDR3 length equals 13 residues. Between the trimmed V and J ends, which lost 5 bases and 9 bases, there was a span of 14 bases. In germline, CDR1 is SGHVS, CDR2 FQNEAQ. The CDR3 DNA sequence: TGTGCCAGCAGCAAAGAACAGGCAATGCCCCAGCATTTT. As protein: CASSKEQAMPQHF.

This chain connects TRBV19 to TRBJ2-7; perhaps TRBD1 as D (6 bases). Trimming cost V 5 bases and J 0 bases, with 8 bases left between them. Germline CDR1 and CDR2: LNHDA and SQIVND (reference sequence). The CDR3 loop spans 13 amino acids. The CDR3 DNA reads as TGTGCCAGTAGTCGACAGGTCTCCTACGAGCAGTACTTC. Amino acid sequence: CASSRQVSYEQYF. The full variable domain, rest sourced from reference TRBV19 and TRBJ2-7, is DGGITQSPKYLFRKEGQNVTLSCEQNLNHDAMYWYRQDPGQGLRLIYYSQIVNDFQKGDIAEGYSVSREKKESFPLTVTSAQKNPTAFYLCASSRQVSYEQYFGPGTRLTVT.

Here the CDR3 reads CASRGTPNTGELFF. The CDR3 DNA is TGTGCCAGCAGGGGGACACCGAACACCGGGGAGCTGTTTTTT. The V gene is TRBV2, the J gene TRBJ2-2, with a weak D call TRBD1 (6 bases). V lost 6 bases and J 0 bases, leaving 8 bases between the germline ends. The germline CDR1 and CDR2 sequences are SNHLY and FYNNEI. This CDR3 is built from 14 residues.

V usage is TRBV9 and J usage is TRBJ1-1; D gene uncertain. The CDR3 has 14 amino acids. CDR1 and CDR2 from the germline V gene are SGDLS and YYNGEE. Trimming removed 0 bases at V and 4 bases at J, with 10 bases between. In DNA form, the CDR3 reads TGTGCCAGCAGCGTAGATCCGGCCCTCACTGAAGCTTTCTTT. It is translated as CASSVDPALTEAFF.